A selection of T cell receptor beta chains follows, all from one sample in a study of shared T cell receptors in the human thymus. Only in-frame clones appear in the TCRdb table, and some are missing; sequencing was by immunoSEQ multiplex PCR. The sample records 500,000 to 850,000 clones, about 90% being singletons. The sample was also linked to a second study, of human thymus T cells.

Specimen: thymocytes. The receptors here all came from a boy younger than two with a congenital heart defect. The CDR3 runs from the conserved cysteine through the conserved F or W. A D gene is named only where the DNA matches it firmly. Clone size is not always given. Where it is, it says once, few, many or a class for expanded clones.

d_gene	v_gene	abundance	j_gene	CDR3nt	CDR3aa
-	TRBV30	few	TRBJ1-3	TGTGCCTGGAGTGTAAGCCGCGGGTTCTCCGATCGAAACACCATATATTTT	CAWSVSRGFSDRNTIYF
-	TRBV4-1	-	TRBJ1-4	TGCGCCAGCAGCCAAGACTCCATTCCACCGGGAGCAACTAATGAAAAACTGTTTTTT	CASSQDSIPPGATNEKLFF
TRBD2	TRBV27	-	TRBJ2-3	TGTGCCAGCAGTTTCCATTCGACTAGCGGGAGGGAAATAGATACGCAGTATTTT	CASSFHSTSGREIDTQYF
-	TRBV2	once	TRBJ1-1	TGTGCCAGCAGATACCCGGGGGGGCTTACTGAAGCTTTCTTT	CASRYPGGLTEAFF
-	TRBV21-1	-	TRBJ1-5	TGTGCCAGCAGCAAAGCGGACAGCTTTGATCAGCCCCAGCATTTT	CASSKADSFDQPQHF
-	TRBV19	-	TRBJ1-4	TGTGCCAGTAGTACGCGAGGCGGAAGAGAAAAACTGTTTTTT	CASSTRGGREKLFF
TRBD1	TRBV5-1	-	TRBJ2-5	TGCGCCAGCAGCCCCGGGACAGGGGATTTGGAGACCCAGTACTTC	CASSPGTGDLETQYF
TRBD1	TRBV7-2	-	TRBJ1-2	TGTGCCAGCAGAGGGACAGGGATTGGGGGCTACACCTTC	CASRGTGIGGYTF
TRBD1	TRBV19	-	TRBJ1-5	TGTGCCAGTGACAGGGGGCGTTCTCAGCCCCAGCATTTT	CASDRGRSQPQHF
TRBD1	TRBV7-9	-	TRBJ2-1	TGTGCCAGCAGCTTAGTTCAGGGGGTATCCAATGAGCAGTTCTTC	CASSLVQGVSNEQFF
TRBD2	TRBV9	-	TRBJ2-1	TGTGCCAGCAGCCCTCGACTAGCGGGAGATAGAGAGCAGTTCTTC	CASSPRLAGDREQFF
TRBD1	TRBV19	-	TRBJ1-4	TGTGCCAGTAGGGACAGGGTTGAAAAACTGTTTTTT	CASRDRVEKLFF
TRBD2	TRBV11-2	-	TRBJ2-3	TGTGCCAGCAGCTTAGTGGGCCTAGCGGGAAGTACAGATACGCAGTATTTT	CASSLVGLAGSTDTQYF
TRBD1	TRBV28	once	TRBJ1-1	TGTGCCAGCAGTTCAGCCGGACAGGGATCAGAGGACACTGAAGCTTTCTTT	CASSSAGQGSEDTEAFF
-	TRBV4-3	-	TRBJ2-7	TGCGCCAGCAGCCAAGATTCGGGGGGCAGGTACGAGCAGTACTTC	CASSQDSGGRYEQYF
TRBD2	TRBV6-6	few	TRBJ2-4	TGTGCCAGCAGTTACTTCGGACTAGCAAGAAACATTCAGTACTTC	CASSYFGLARNIQYF
-	TRBV12-5	-	TRBJ1-5	TGTGCTAGTGGTATACAGGAGTATAGCAATCAGCCCCAGCATTTT	CASGIQEYSNQPQHF
-	TRBV11-2	-	TRBJ1-2	TGTGCCAGCAGCTATTATGACGAGGACTACACCTTC	CASSYYDEDYTF
TRBD1	TRBV19	-	TRBJ1-1	TGTGCCAGTAGTATGACGTCAGGGGGTATATATCTCGCGGACACTGAAGCTTTCTTT	CASSMTSGGIYLADTEAFF
-	TRBV28	-	TRBJ2-1	TGTGCCAGCAGCCCCAGTGCTGGTAAGTCCTACAATGAGCAGTTCTTC	CASSPSAGKSYNEQFF
-	TRBV7-2	-	TRBJ2-7	TGTGCCAGCAGCTTAGTTCTAGCGCGCACCTCCTACGAGCAGTACTTC	CASSLVLARTSYEQYF
TRBD2	TRBV6-5	-	TRBJ2-7	TGTGCCAGCAGTTCGACTAGCAGAGACCTTTACGAGCAGTACTTC	CASSSTSRDLYEQYF
-	TRBV10-1	once	TRBJ1-4	TGCGCCAGCAGGGTCGAGACAGCTGAAAAACTGTTTTTT	CASRVETAEKLFF
-	TRBV10-3	once	TRBJ2-5	TGTGCCATCAGTCCGAGCCAAGAGACCCAGTACTTC	CAISPSQETQYF